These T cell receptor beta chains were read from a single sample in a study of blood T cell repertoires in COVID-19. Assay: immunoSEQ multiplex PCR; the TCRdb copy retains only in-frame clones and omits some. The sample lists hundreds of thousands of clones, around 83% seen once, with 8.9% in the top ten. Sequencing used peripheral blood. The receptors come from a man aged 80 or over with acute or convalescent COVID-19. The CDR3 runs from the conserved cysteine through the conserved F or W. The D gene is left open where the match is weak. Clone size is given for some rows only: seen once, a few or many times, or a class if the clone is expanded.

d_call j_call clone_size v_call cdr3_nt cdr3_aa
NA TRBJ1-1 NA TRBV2 TGTGCCAGCAGTGAAGCGTGGGCCAAGTACGTGGCTTTCTTT CASSEAWAKYVAFF
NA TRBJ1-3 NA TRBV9 TGTGCCAGCAGCGTACTGGACAGCTTATCCTCTGGAAACACCATATATTTT CASSVLDSLSSGNTIYF
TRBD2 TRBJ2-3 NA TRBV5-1 TGCGCCAGCAGCTCCCGACTAGCGGGGGTAACAGATACGCAGTATTTT CASSSRLAGVTDTQYF
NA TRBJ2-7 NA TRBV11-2 TGTGCCAGCAGCCCAAACAGGGACCGGTGGGAGCAGTACTTC CASSPNRDRWEQYF
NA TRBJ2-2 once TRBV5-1 TGCGCCAGCAGCCCAACCTTACAGGGTACCGGGGAGCTGTTTTTT CASSPTLQGTGELFF
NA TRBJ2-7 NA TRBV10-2 TGCGCCAGCAGATACTTCTCAGGGCGCGAGCAGTACTTC CASRYFSGREQYF
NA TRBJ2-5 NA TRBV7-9 TGTGCCAGCAGCCCGAGGAGGGCCGTTCAAGAGACCCAGTACTTC CASSPRRAVQETQYF
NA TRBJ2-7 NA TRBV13 TGTGCCAGCAGCTTAGGCCGGAGCCCCACCTACGAGCAGTACTTC CASSLGRSPTYEQYF
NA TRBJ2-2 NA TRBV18 TGTGCCAGCTCACGCACTCCCCCAAAGGAGCTGTTTTTT CASSRTPPKELFF
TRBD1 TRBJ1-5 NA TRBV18 TGTGCCAGCGCACAGGGGAGCAATCAGCCCCAGCATTTT CASAQGSNQPQHF
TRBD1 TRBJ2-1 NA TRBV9 TGTGCCAGCAGCGTAGCCGGGACAGGGGTCAATGAGCAGTTCTTC CASSVAGTGVNEQFF
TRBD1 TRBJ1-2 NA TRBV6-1 TGTGCCAGCAGTGACCCGACAGGGACGCTCTATGGCTACACCTTC CASSDPTGTLYGYTF
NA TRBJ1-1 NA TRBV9 TGTGCCAGCAGCTCACTGACGGCGGGGCTCACTGAAGCTTTCTTT CASSSLTAGLTEAFF
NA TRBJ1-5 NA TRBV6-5 TGTGCCAGCAGTTACCTCCCACAGGGTGATCAGCCCCAGCATTTT CASSYLPQGDQPQHF
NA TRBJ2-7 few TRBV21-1 TGTGCCAGCAGACGGATCCGGGACAGGGGCCACGAGCAGTACTTC CASRRIRDRGHEQYF
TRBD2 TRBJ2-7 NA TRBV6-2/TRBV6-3 TGTGCCAGCAGTATAGCGGGGAAGGACTACGAGCAGTACTTC CASSIAGKDYEQYF
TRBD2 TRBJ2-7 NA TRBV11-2 TGTGCCAGCAGCTTACAAGCGGGACCCTCTATCTACGAGCAGTACTTC CASSLQAGPSIYEQYF
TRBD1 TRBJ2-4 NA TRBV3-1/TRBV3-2 TGTGCCAGCACTCGAGGGACAGGGGGAAACATTCAGTACTTC CASTRGTGGNIQYF
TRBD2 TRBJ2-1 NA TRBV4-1 TGCGCCAGCAGCCAAGGGACTAGCGGGTTATACAATGAGCAGTTCTTC CASSQGTSGLYNEQFF
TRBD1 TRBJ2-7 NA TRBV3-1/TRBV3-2 TGTGCCAGCAGCCTGAACCTACCGGGACAGGGCTTAGTCGAGCAGTACTTC CASSLNLPGQGLVEQYF
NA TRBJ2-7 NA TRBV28 TGTGCCAGCAGTTTCCCCGGGGGTTACGAGCAGTACTTC CASSFPGGYEQYF
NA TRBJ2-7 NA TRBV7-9 TGTGCCAGCAATGCCTTTGAGGGTGAGGGCGAGCAGTACTTC CASNAFEGEGEQYF